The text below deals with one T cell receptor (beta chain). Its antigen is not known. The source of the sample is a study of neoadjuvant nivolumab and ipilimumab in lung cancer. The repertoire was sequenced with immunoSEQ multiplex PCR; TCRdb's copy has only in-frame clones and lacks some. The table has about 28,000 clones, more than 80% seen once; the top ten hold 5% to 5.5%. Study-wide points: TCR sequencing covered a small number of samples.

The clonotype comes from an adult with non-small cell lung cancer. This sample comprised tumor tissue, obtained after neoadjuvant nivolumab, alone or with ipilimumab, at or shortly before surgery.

CDR3 sequence reads: CASSLFGQEVSGNTIYF. The CDR3 bases are TGCGCCAGCAGTTTATTCGGACAGGAAGTCTCTGGAAACACCATATATTTT. The chain combines TRBV10-2 with TRBJ1-3, with 7 positions matching TRBD1. The CDR3 runs 17 residues. The germline V gene has CDR1 WSHSY and CDR2 SAAADI. The J segment lost 0 bases and the V segment lost 5 bases, leaving 10 bases of the junction unmatched.